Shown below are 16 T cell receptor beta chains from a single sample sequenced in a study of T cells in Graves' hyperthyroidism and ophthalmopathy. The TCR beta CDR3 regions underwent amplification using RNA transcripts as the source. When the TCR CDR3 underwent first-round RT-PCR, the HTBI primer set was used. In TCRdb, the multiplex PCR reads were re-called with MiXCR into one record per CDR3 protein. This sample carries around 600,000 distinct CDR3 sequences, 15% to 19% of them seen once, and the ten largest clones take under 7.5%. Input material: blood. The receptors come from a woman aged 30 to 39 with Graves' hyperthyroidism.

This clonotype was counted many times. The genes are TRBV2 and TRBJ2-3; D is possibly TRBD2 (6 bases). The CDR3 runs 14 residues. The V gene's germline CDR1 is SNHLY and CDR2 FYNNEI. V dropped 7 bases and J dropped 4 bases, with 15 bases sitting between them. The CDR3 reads CASNGLFHPDTQYF. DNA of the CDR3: TGTGCCAGCAACGGACTATTCCACCCAGATACGCAGTATTTT.

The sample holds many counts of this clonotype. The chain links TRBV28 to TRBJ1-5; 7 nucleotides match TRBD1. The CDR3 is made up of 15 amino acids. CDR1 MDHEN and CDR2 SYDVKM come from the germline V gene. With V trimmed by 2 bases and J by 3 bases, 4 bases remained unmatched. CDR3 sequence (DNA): TGTGCCAGCAGTTTAAGAGGGACAGCCAATCAGCCCCAGCATTTT. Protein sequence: CASSLRGTANQPQHF.

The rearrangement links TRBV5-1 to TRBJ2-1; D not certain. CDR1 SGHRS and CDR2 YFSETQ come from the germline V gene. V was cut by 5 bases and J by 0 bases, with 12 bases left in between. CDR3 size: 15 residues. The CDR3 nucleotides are TGCGCCAGCAGTATAACGAAGAACTCCTACAATGAGCAGTTCTTC. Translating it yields CASSITKNSYNEQFF.

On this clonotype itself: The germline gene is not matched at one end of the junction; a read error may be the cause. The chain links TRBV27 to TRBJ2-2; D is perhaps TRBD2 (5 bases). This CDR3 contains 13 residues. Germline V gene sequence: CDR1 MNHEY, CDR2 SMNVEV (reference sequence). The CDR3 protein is CASSLLNTGELLF. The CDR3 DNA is TGTGCCAGCAGTTTACTCAACACCGGGGAGCTGCTTTTT.

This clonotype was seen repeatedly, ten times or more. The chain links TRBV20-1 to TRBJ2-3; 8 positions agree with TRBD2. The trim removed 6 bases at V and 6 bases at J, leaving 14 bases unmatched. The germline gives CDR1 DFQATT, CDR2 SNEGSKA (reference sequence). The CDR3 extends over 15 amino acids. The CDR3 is CSAPGPGLVLDTQYF. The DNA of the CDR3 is TGCAGTGCGCCAGGGCCGGGACTAGTTTTGGATACGCAGTATTTT.

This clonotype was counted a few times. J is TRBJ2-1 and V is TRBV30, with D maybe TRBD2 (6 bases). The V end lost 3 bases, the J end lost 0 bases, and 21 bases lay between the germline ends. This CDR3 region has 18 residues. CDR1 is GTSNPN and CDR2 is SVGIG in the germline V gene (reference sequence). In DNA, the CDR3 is TGTGCCTGGAGAGTTTGGCGGGATCAGGTACTCTCCTACAATGAGCAGTTCTTC. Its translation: CAWRVWRDQVLSYNEQFF.

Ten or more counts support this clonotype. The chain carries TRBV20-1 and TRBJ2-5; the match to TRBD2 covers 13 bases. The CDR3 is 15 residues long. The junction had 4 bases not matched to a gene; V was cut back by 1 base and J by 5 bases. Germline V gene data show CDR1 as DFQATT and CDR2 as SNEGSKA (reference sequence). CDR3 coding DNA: TGCAGTGCTAGAGGGACTAGCGGGAGTAGGGAGACCCAGTACTTC. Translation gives CSARGTSGSRETQYF.

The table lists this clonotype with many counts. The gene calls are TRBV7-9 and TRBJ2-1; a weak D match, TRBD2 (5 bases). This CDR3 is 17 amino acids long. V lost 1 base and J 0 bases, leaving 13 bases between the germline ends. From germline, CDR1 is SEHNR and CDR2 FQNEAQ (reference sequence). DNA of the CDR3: TGTGCCAGCAGCTTAGATTTCAGCGGACCCTCCTACAATGAGCAGTTCTTC. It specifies CASSLDFSGPSYNEQFF. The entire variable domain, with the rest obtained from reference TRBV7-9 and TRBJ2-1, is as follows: DTGVSQNPRHKITKRGQNVTFRCDPISEHNRLYWYRQTLGQGPEFLTYFQNEAQLEKSRLLSDRFSAERPKGSFSTLEIQRTEQGDSAMYLCASSLDFSGPSYNEQFFGPGTRLTVL.

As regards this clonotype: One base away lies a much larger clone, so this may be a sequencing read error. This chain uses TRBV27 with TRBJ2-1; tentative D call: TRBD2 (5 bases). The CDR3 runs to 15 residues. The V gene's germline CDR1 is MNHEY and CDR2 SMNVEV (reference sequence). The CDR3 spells CASGLRGGSYNEQFF. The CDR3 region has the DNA TGTGCCAGCGGTTTACGCGGAGGCTCCTACAATGAGCAGTTCTTC.

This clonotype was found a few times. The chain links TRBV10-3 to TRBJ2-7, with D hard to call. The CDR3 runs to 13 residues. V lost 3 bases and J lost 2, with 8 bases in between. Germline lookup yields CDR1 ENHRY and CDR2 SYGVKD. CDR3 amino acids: CAISDNYAYEQYF. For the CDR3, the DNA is TGTGCCATCAGTGATAATTACGCCTACGAGCAGTACTTC.

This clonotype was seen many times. DNA for the CDR3: TGTGCCAGCAGATGGACAGGGTACAATGAGCAGTTCTTC. Protein sequence: CASRWTGYNEQFF. This chain links TRBV2 with TRBJ2-1, with 8 bases lining up with TRBD1. The CDR3 has 13 residues. From germline, CDR1 is SNHLY and CDR2 FYNNEI. Trimming at V came to 6 bases and at J to 4 bases, leaving 2 bases not matched to a gene.

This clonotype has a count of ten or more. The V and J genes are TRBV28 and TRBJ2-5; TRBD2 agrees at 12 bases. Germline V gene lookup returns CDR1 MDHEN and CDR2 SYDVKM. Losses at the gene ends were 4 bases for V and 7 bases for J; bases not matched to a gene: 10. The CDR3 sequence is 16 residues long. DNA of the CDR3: TGTGCCAGCAGTTCCAGCGGACTAGCGGGAATCTTGACCCAGTACTTC. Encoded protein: CASSSSGLAGILTQYF.

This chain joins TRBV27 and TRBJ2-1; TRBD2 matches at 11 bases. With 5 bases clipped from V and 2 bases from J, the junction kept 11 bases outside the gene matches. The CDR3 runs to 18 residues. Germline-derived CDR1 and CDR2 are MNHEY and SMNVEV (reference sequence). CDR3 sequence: CASSETSGSSRPYNEQFF. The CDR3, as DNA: TGTGCCAGCAGTGAAACTAGCGGGAGTTCGCGTCCCTACAATGAGCAGTTCTTC.

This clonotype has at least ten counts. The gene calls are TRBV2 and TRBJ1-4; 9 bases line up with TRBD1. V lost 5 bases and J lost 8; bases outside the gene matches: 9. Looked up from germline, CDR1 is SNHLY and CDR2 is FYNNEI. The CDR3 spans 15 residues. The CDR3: CASSSQGAQAEKLFF. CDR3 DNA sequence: TGTGCCAGCAGTTCACAGGGGGCACAAGCGGAAAAACTGTTTTTT.

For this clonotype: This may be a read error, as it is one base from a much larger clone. CDR3 amino acids: CASSYGYSYNEQLF. Written as DNA, the CDR3 is TGTGCCAGCAGTTACGGGTACTCCTACAATGAGCAGCTCTTC. The rearrangement links TRBV6-2 or TRBV6-3 to TRBJ2-1; D unresolved. This CDR3 comprises 14 residues. From germline, CDR1 is MNHEY and CDR2 SVGEGT.

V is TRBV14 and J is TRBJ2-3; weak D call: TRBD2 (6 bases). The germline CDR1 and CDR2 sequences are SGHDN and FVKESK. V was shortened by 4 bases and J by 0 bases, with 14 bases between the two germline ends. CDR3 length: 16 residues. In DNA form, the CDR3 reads TGTGCCAGCAGCCCTTCCGCGGGGAGTAGCACAGATACGCAGTATTTT. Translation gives CASSPSAGSSTDTQYF. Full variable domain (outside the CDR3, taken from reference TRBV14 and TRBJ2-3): EAGVTQFPSHSVIEKGQTVTLRCDPISGHDNLYWYRRVMGKEIKFLLHFVKESKQDESGMPNNRFLAERTGGTYSTLKVQPAELEDSGVYFCASSPSAGSSTDTQYFGPGTRLTVL.